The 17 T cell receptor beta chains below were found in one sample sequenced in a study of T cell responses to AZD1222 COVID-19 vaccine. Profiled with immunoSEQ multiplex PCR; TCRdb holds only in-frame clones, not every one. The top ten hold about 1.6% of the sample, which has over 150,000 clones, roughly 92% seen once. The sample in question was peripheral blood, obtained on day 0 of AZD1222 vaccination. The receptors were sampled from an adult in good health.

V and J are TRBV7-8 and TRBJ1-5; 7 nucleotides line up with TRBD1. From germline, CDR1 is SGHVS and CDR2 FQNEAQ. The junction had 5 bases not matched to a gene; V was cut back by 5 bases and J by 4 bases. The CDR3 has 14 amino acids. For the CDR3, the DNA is TGTGCCAGCAGCCCAAACAGGGGAAATCAGCCCCAGCATTTT. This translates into CASSPNRGNQPQHF.

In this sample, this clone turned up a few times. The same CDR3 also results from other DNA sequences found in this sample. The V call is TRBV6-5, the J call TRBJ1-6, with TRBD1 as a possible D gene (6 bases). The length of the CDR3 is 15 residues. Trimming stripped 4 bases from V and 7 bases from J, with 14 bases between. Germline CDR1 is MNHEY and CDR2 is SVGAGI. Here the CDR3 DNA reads TGTGCCAGCAGTTGGGACCGAGGGGGGAATTCACCCCTCCACTTT. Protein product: CASSWDRGGNSPLHF.

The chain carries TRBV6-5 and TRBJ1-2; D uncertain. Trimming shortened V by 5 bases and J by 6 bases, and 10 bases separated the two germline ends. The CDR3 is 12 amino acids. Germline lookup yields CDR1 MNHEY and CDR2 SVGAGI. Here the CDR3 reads CASSPGADGYTF. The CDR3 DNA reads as TGTGCCAGCAGTCCGGGCGCGGATGGCTACACCTTC.

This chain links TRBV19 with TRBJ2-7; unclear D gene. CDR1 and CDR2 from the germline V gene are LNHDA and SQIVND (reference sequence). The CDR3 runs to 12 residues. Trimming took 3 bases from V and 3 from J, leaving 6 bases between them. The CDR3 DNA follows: TGTGCCAGTAGTATCTGGGGCTACGAGCAGTACTTC. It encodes CASSIWGYEQYF.

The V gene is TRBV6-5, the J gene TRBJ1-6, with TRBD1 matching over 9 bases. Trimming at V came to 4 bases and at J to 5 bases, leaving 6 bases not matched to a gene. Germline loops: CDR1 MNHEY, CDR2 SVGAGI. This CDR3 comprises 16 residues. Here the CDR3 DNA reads TGTGCCAGCAGTTCAATCGGGACAGGGAATAATTCACCCCTCCACTTT. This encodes CASSSIGTGNNSPLHF.

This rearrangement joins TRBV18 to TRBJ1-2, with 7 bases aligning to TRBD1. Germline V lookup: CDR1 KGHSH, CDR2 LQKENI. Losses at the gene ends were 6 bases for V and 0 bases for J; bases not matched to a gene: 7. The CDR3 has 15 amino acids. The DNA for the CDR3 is TGTGCCAGCTCGCTTGACAGGGCAACTAACTATGGCTACACCTTC. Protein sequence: CASSLDRATNYGYTF. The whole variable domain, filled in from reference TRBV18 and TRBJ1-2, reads NAGVMQNPRHLVRRRGQEARLRCSPMKGHSHVYWYRQLPEEGLKFMVYLQKENIIDESGMPKERFSAEFPKEGPSILRIQQVVRGDSAAYFCASSLDRATNYGYTFGSGTRLTVV.

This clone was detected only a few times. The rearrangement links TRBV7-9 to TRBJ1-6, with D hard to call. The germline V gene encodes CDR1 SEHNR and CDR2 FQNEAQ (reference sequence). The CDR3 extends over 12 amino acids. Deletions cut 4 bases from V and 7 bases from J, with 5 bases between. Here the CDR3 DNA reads TGTGCCAGCAGCTCTGCGAATTCACCCCTCCACTTT. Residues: CASSSANSPLHF.

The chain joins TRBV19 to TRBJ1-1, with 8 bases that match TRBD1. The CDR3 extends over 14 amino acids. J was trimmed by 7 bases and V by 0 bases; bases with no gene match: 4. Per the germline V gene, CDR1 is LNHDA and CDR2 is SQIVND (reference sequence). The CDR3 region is CASSIDRGTGEAFF. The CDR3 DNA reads TGTGCCAGTAGTATAGATAGGGGGACAGGTGAAGCTTTCTTT.

This chain's CDR3 is CASSFWDRQNSPLHF. The DNA for the CDR3 is TGTGCCAGCAGCTTTTGGGACAGGCAAAATTCACCCCTCCACTTT. This sequence joins TRBV5-4 and TRBJ1-6; 8 bases fit TRBD1. The CDR3 spans 15 residues. The germline gives CDR1 SGHNT, CDR2 YYREEE (reference sequence). V was clipped by 2 bases and J by 7 bases; unmatched bases: 5.

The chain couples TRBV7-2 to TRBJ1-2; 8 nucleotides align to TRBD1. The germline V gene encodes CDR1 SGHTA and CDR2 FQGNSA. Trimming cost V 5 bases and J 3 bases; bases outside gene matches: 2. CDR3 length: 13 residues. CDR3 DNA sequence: TGTGCCAGCAGCCCGGACAGGGACTATGGCTACACCTTC. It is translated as CASSPDRDYGYTF. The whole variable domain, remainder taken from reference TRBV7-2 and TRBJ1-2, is GAGVSQSPSNKVTEKGKDVELRCDPISGHTALYWYRQSLGQGLEFLIYFQGNSAPDKSGLPSDRFSAERTGGSVSTLTIQRTQQEDSAVYLCASSPDRDYGYTFGSGTRLTVV.

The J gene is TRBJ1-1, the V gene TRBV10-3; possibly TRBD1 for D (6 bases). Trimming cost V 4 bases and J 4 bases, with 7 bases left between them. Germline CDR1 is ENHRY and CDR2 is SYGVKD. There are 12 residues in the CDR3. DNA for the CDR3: TGTGCCATCAGTGGGACAGCCACTGAAGCTTTCTTT. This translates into CAISGTATEAFF.

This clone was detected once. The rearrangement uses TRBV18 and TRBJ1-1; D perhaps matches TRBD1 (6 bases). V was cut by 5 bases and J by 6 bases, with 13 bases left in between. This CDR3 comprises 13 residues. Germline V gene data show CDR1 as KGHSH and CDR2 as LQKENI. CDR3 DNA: TGTGCCAGCTCATTCTCCGGGGGCTCTGAAGCTTTCTTT. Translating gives CASSFSGGSEAFF.

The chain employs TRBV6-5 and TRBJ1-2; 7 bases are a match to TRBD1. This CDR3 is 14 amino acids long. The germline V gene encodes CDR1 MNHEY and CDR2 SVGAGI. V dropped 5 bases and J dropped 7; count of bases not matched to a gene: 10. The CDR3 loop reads CASSPPKGAGGYTF. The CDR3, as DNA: TGTGCCAGCAGTCCACCAAAGGGGGCCGGTGGCTACACCTTC.

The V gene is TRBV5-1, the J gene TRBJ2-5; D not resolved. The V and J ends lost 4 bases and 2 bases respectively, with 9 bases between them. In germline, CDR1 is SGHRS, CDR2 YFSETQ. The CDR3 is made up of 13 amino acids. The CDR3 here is CASSTEIQETQYF. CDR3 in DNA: TGCGCCAGCAGCACGGAAATACAAGAGACCCAGTACTTC.

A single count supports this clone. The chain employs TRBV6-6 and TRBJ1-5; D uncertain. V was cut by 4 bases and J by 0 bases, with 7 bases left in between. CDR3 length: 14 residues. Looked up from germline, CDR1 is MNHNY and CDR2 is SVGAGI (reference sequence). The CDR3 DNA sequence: TGTGCCAGCAGTTTCGGTCATAGCAATCAGCCCCAGCATTTT. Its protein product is CASSFGHSNQPQHF.

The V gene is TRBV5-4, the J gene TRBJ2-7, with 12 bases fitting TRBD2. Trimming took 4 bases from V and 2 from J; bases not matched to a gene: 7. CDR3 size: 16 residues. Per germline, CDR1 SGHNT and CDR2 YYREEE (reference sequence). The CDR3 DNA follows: TGTGCCAGCAGCCTCGGACTAGCGGGGACCGCCTACGAGCAGTACTTC. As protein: CASSLGLAGTAYEQYF.

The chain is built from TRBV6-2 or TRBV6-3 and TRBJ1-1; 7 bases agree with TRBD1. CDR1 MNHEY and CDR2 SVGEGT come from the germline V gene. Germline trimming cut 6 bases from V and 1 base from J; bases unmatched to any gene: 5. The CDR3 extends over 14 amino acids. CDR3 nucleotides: TGTGCCAGCAGCACCGGGACAGAGAACACTGAAGCTTTCTTT. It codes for CASSTGTENTEAFF.